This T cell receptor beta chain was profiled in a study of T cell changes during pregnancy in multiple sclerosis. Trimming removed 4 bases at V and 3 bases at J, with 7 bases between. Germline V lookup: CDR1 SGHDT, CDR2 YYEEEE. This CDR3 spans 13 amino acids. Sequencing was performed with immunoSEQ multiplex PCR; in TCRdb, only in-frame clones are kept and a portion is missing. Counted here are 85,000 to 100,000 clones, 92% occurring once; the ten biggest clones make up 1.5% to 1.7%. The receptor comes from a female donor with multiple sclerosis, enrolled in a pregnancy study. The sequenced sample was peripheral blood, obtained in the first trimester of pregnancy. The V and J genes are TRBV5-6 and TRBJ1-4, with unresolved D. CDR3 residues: CASSPGSNEKLFF. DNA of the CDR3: TGTGCCAGCAGCCCCGGTTCTAATGAAAAACTGTTTTTT.